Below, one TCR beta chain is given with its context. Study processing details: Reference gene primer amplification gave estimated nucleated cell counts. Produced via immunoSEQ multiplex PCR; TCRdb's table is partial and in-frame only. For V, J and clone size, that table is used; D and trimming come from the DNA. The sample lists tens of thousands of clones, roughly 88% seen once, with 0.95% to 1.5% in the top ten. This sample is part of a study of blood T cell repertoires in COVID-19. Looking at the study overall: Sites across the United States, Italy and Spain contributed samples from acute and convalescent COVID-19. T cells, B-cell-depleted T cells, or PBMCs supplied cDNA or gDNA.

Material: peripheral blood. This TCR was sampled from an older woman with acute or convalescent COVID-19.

CDR3 loop: CASSFRRDRTNYGYTF. The DNA for the CDR3 is TGTGCCAGCAGTTTTAGGAGGGACCGTACTAACTATGGCTACACCTTC. V and J are TRBV27 and TRBJ1-2; tentatively, D is TRBD1 (5 bases). V dropped 3 bases and J dropped 0 bases, with 14 bases sitting between them. CDR1 is MNHEY, CDR2 SMNVEV, per germline (reference sequence). The CDR3 is 16 amino acids.